The 18 T cell receptor beta chains presented below share a single source sample, sequenced in a study of CD8 T cells in ankylosing spondylitis. TCRdb processed the 5' RACE reads anew with MiXCR; each CDR3 protein has one entry. The table shows about 240,000 distinct CDR3 sequences, with around 9.2% occurring only once. The material sequenced was blood, either unsorted or a sorted T cell fraction (not recorded which). The receptors here all came from a male donor with ankylosing spondylitis or in good health (not recorded which).

This clonotype was counted at least ten times. V is TRBV20-1 and J is TRBJ1-1, with no clear D. The V gene's germline CDR1 is DFQATT and CDR2 SNEGSKA (reference sequence). The CDR3 is 15 amino acids. The V gene lost 0 bases and the J gene lost 0 bases, with 11 bases spanning the gap. The CDR3 reads CSARDPAVMNTEAFF. The DNA of the CDR3 is TGCAGTGCTAGAGATCCGGCAGTTATGAACACTGAAGCTTTCTTT.

This clonotype came up many times. The rearrangement links TRBV20-1 to TRBJ1-6; 7 nucleotides line up with TRBD1. CDR1 is DFQATT, CDR2 SNEGSKA, per germline (reference sequence). CDR3 length: 13 amino acids. Unmatched junction bases numbered 5, after V lost 5 bases and J lost 7 bases. The CDR3 coding sequence is TGCAGTGCTCGGGGGACAGTCAATTCACCCCTCCACTTT. Translated: CSARGTVNSPLHF.

This clonotype has only a few counts. CDR3 bases: TGTGCCAGCAGTTTGGGAGGTTCTCCGAAGTATTCACCCCTCCACTTT. Translating gives CASSLGGSPKYSPLHF. The chain couples TRBV27 to TRBJ1-6; D gene unclear. CDR1 and CDR2 (germline): MNHEY, SMNVEV (reference sequence). CDR3 size: 16 residues. Trimming took off 3 bases at V and 8 bases at J, with 17 bases between the two ends.

J is TRBJ1-1 and V is TRBV5-1, with 7 bases matching TRBD1. The V gene's germline CDR1 is SGHRS and CDR2 YFSETQ. The CDR3 spans 15 residues. J was trimmed by 2 bases and V by 6 bases; bases with no gene match: 10. The CDR3 protein is CASNQDRALNTEAFF. The DNA of the CDR3 is TGCGCCAGCAACCAAGACAGGGCTCTCAACACTGAAGCTTTCTTT.

There are many counts of this clonotype. The rearrangement joins TRBV20-1 to TRBJ2-3; D may be TRBD2 (5 bases). V was shortened by 6 bases and J by 3 bases, with 13 bases between the two germline ends. This CDR3 contains 13 residues. The germline gives CDR1 DFQATT, CDR2 SNEGSKA (reference sequence). CDR3 loop: CSATGTLTDTQYF. CDR3 coding DNA: TGCAGTGCCACGGGAACCCTGACAGATACGCAGTATTTT.

This clonotype was picked up many times. J is TRBJ1-4 and V is TRBV7-6, with TRBD1 as a possible D gene (6 bases). V shed 4 bases and J shed 8 bases, with 14 bases lying between them. The CDR3 runs 14 residues. Germline CDR1 SGHVS, CDR2 FNYEAQ. CDR3 nucleotide sequence: TGTGCCAGCAGCTATGGGGGGGCGCAGGAAAAACTGTTTTTT. It specifies CASSYGGAQEKLFF.

Ten or more counts support this clonotype. The chain carries TRBV29-1 and TRBJ2-3; 9 nucleotides align to TRBD2. With V trimmed by 7 bases and J by 1 base, 6 bases remained unmatched. The germline CDR1 and CDR2 sequences are SQVTM and ANQGSEA. This CDR3 contains 14 residues. This CDR3 is CSGRGGYRTDTQYF. The CDR3 DNA reads as TGCAGCGGGCGGGGGGGATATCGCACAGATACGCAGTATTTT.

The chain combines TRBV10-3 with TRBJ2-5; D is ambiguous. With 2 bases removed from V and 5 bases from J, the gap between germline ends came to 18 bases. The CDR3 loop spans 16 amino acids. Germline V gives CDR1 ENHRY, CDR2 SYGVKD. The CDR3 is CAISESSRRGVETQYF. CDR3 coding DNA: TGTGCCATCAGTGAGAGCTCCCGGAGAGGCGTTGAGACCCAGTACTTC.

This clonotype was observed many times. The J gene is TRBJ2-7, the V gene TRBV25-1; possible D gene TRBD2, 6 bases. The CDR3 loop spans 14 amino acids. V shed 4 bases and J shed 3 bases, with 13 bases lying between them. CDR1 and CDR2 (germline): MGHDK, SYGVNS. The CDR3 DNA sequence: TGTGCCAGCAGTGTTTCGGCGGGGAGCTACGAGCAGTACTTC. Translation gives CASSVSAGSYEQYF.

This clonotype was seen ten or more times. The CDR3 loop reads CSANRGGSYAEAFF. Here the CDR3 DNA reads TGCAGTGCTAACAGGGGGGGCTCATACGCTGAAGCTTTCTTT. The chain is built from TRBV20-1 and TRBJ1-1; 8 bases map to TRBD1. The CDR3 extends over 14 amino acids. The germline V gene encodes CDR1 DFQATT and CDR2 SNEGSKA (reference sequence). V dropped 4 bases and J dropped 6; count of bases not matched to a gene: 10.

There are a few counts of this clonotype. The CDR3 spells CSAIATAGEPQHF. The CDR3 DNA sequence: TGCAGTGCTATTGCGACAGCGGGGGAGCCCCAGCATTTT. The chain employs TRBV20-1 and TRBJ1-5; D possibly corresponds to TRBD1 (5 bases). Trimming removed 4 bases at V and 8 bases at J, with 15 bases between. This CDR3 contains 13 residues. CDR1 DFQATT and CDR2 SNEGSKA come from the germline V gene (reference sequence).

This clonotype was picked up a small number of times. V usage is TRBV7-3 and J usage is TRBJ1-1; D possibly corresponds to TRBD1 (6 bases). The CDR3 extends over 12 amino acids. Germline V lookup: CDR1 SGHTA, CDR2 FQGTGA. The ends were cut back, 8 bases at V and 6 bases at J, with 13 bases in the middle. The CDR3 sequence: CASSTGSSEAFF. The CDR3 DNA reads TGTGCCAGCTCCACAGGGTCCTCTGAAGCTTTCTTT.

The chain couples TRBV5-5 to TRBJ2-1; 11 positions match TRBD2. The CDR3 consists of 15 residues. J lost 7 bases, V lost 4 bases, and 7 bases had no gene match. Germline V CDR1 and CDR2: SGHKS, YYEKEE (reference sequence). CDR3 sequence: CASSPLAGGGNEQFF. The CDR3 DNA follows: TGTGCCAGCAGCCCGCTAGCGGGAGGCGGGAATGAGCAGTTCTTC.

As DNA, the CDR3 is TGCAGCACCCGATCCCCAGGTTCTTACGAGCAGTACTTC. It encodes CSTRSPGSYEQYF. The genes are TRBV29-1 and TRBJ2-7; D gene ambiguous. Germline assignment: CDR1 SQVTM and CDR2 ANQGSEA. Deletions cut 8 bases from V and 4 bases from J, with 18 bases between. This CDR3 spans 13 amino acids.

This clonotype was seen at least ten times. The chain joins TRBV28 to TRBJ2-3; either TRBD1 or TRBD2 may fit D (6 bases each). V was shortened by 10 bases and J by 0 bases, with 11 bases between the two germline ends. The CDR3 length is 13 residues. Germline-derived CDR1 and CDR2 are MDHEN and SYDVKM. The CDR3 DNA reads TGTGCCACCCGGGGGCCCAGCACAGATACGCAGTATTTT. Protein product: CATRGPSTDTQYF.

At least ten counts were recorded for this clonotype. The V gene is TRBV7-9, the J gene TRBJ2-1; 7 positions match TRBD2. Trimming at V came to 2 bases and at J to 10 bases, leaving 5 bases not matched to a gene. The CDR3 sequence is 13 residues long. In germline, CDR1 is SEHNR, CDR2 FQNEAQ (reference sequence). CDR3 protein: CASSLSREGEQFF. In DNA, the CDR3 is TGTGCCAGCAGCTTAAGCAGGGAGGGGGAGCAGTTCTTC.

In its sample, this clonotype was seen a few times. V is TRBV18 and J is TRBJ1-1; 10 nucleotides line up with TRBD1. This CDR3 region has 13 residues. CDR1 is KGHSH and CDR2 is LQKENI in the germline V gene. V was pared by 3 bases and J by 6 bases, with 1 base of the junction left unmatched. CDR3 amino acids: CASSPGQGAEAFF. The CDR3 DNA is TGTGCCAGCTCACCCGGACAGGGGGCTGAAGCTTTCTTT.

Ten or more counts support this clonotype. The chain is built from TRBV7-9 and TRBJ2-2; D perhaps matches TRBD2 (5 bases). With 7 bases removed from V and 6 bases from J, the gap between germline ends came to 12 bases. This CDR3 has 13 residues. Germline CDR1 is SEHNR and CDR2 is FQNEAQ (reference sequence). The DNA for the CDR3 is TGTGCCAGCACCTCGCGAGGGCCCGGGGAGCTGTTTTTT. Its translation is CASTSRGPGELFF.